These 10 T cell receptor beta chains share one sample of origin, sequenced in a study of identical twins. One entry per CDR3 protein, called by TCRdb with MiXCR from the 5' RACE reads. Of approximately 1.8 million distinct CDR3 sequences listed, about 32% are singletons. The sequenced sample was cord blood. All receptors come from a newborn girl in good health.

The chain is built from TRBV10-3 and TRBJ2-3; 9 bases line up with TRBD2. Germline loops: CDR1 ENHRY, CDR2 SYGVKD. The junction had 9 bases not matched to a gene; V was cut back by 4 bases and J by 1 base. The CDR3 loop spans 17 amino acids. The CDR3 loop is CAISGIAGVPGTDTQYF. CDR3 nucleotides: TGTGCCATCAGTGGAATAGCGGGAGTCCCTGGCACAGATACGCAGTATTTT.

The CDR3 sequence is CASSPGLVAYNEQYF. CDR3 nucleotides: TGTGCCAGCTCACCGGGACTAGTAGCCTACAATGAGCAGTACTTC. The chain carries TRBV18 and TRBJ2-1, with 8 bases lining up with TRBD2. Judging by the DNA end, TRBJ2-7 fits better; the J call may be wrong. The length of the CDR3 is 15 residues. Germline CDR1 KGHSH, CDR2 LQKENI.

This clonotype was seen many times. CDR3 region: CASKTANTEAFF. The CDR3 DNA sequence: TGTGCCAGCAAGACCGCGAACACTGAAGCTTTCTTT. The chain joins TRBV28 to TRBJ1-1; D call uncertain. V lost 7 bases to trimming and J lost 1 base, with 7 bases between them. The CDR3 length is 12 residues. Germline V gene lookup returns CDR1 MDHEN and CDR2 SYDVKM.

This clonotype was recorded a few times. The chain joins TRBV20-1 to TRBJ1-2; perhaps TRBD1 as D (5 bases). The CDR3 sequence is 13 residues long. The germline CDR1 and CDR2 sequences are DFQATT and SNEGSKA (reference sequence). Trimming left V 3 bases short and J 4 bases short, with 12 bases between. CDR3 in amino acids: CSASSTGGYGYTF. Written as DNA, the CDR3 is TGCAGTGCTAGCTCCACAGGCGGCTATGGCTACACCTTC.

The chain joins TRBV5-1 to TRBJ2-5; TRBD1 might be the D (5 bases). V was trimmed by 4 bases and J by 0 bases, leaving 16 bases between them. The germline CDR1 and CDR2 sequences are SGHRS and YFSETQ. The CDR3 consists of 16 residues. DNA for the CDR3: TGCGCCAGCAGCCCCCTTGCCGGACACAACCAAGAGACCCAGTACTTC. Its protein is CASSPLAGHNQETQYF.

This clonotype was found many times. The gene calls are TRBV3-1 and TRBJ2-5, with unresolved D. The CDR3 contains 12 residues. V was shortened by 6 bases and J by 3 bases, with 8 bases between the two germline ends. The germline V gene encodes CDR1 LGHDT and CDR2 YNNKEL (reference sequence). The CDR3 coding sequence is TGTGCCAGCAGAAGCTGGGAAGAGACCCAGTACTTC. Translation gives CASRSWEETQYF.

The J gene is TRBJ2-1, the V gene TRBV20-1; D unclear. Germline values: CDR1 DFQATT, CDR2 SNEGSKA (reference sequence). The CDR3 runs 15 residues. The V end was cut by 0 bases, the J end by 5 bases, with 14 bases between. The DNA of the CDR3 is TGCAGTGCTAGAGATCTCGGAACCAACCACAATGAGCAGTTCTTC. Its translation: CSARDLGTNHNEQFF.

V usage is TRBV7-9 and J usage is TRBJ2-1; D might be TRBD2 (6 bases). The CDR3 consists of 15 residues. CDR1 and CDR2 (germline): SEHNR, FQNEAQ (reference sequence). Trimming pared 6 bases from V and 2 bases from J, leaving 14 bases between. The CDR3 sequence: CASRDRDSPYNEQFF. The CDR3 DNA reads TGTGCCAGCAGGGACCGGGACTCGCCCTACAATGAGCAGTTCTTC.

The CDR3 reads CASSVTSGGTYEQYF. The CDR3 region has the DNA TGTGCCAGCAGCGTCACTAGCGGGGGCACCTACGAGCAGTACTTC. The chain carries TRBV9 and TRBJ2-7, with TRBD2 matching 11 bases. V gave up 2 bases and J gave up 2 bases; unmatched junction bases: 3. This CDR3 is built from 15 residues. Germline CDR1 is SGDLS and CDR2 is YYNGEE.

Remarks on this clonotype: Sequence at one end of the junction differs from germline and may be a read error. This chain connects TRBV20-1 to TRBJ1-1; the D is unclear. CDR1 and CDR2 (germline): DFQATT, SNEGSKA (reference sequence). The CDR3 is 14 amino acids. This chain's CDR3 is CSARDVGKNTGAFF. Written as DNA, the CDR3 is TGCAGTGCTAGAGATGTCGGGAAGAACACTGGAGCTTTCTTT.